This T cell receptor beta chain was observed in a study of cytomegalovirus exposure and HLA in healthy donors. In the PCR, 60 Vbeta and 13 Jbeta primers were used. Assay: immunoSEQ multiplex PCR; the TCRdb copy retains only in-frame clones and omits some. This repertoire shows roughly 62,000 clones, 65% to 75% found once; its top ten account for roughly 5%. CDR1 SGHRS and CDR2 YFSETQ come from the germline V gene. This CDR3 contains 16 residues. The V end was cut by 0 bases, the J end by 1 base, with 12 bases between. This TCR was sampled from a woman between 25 and 40 years old in good health and CMV-seronegative. V is TRBV5-1 and J is TRBJ2-3; TRBD1 might be the D (6 bases). Specimen: PBMCs. DNA of the CDR3: TGCGCCAGCAGCTTGGCCAGGGGAAGGGGCACAGATACGCAGTATTTT. Translation: CASSLARGRGTDTQYF.